This T cell receptor beta chain came from a study of technical replicates of blood from a handful of donors (dated 2017 in TCRdb). V is trimmed back by 8 bases and J by 5 bases, and the junction contains 9 bases that no gene match accounts for. The germline V gene supplies CDR1 SNHLY and CDR2 FYNNEI. From the cysteine up to the phenylalanine, the CDR3 has a length of 14 residues. Only the CDR3 DNA stays, 42 bases, in frame from base 1. Concerning this clone: Which antigen it targets is not known. No quality values exist for individual bases; no much larger clone is one base distant.

Library preparation was by the immunoSEQ multiplex PCR assay. The immuneACCESS repertoire file appears here via TCRdb, limited to in-frame rearrangements. These files lack a portion of the clones; in checked studies, under half of the deficit traces to unresolved V genes, and the cause of the others is not known. The sample has tens of thousands of clones on record, around nine tenths of them singletons. In total, the top ten clones hold about 0.23% of the sample. The chain employs TRBV2 and TRBJ2-1; 7 bases in the junction line up with TRBD2. The material sequenced was T cells isolated from PBMCs. This clonotype was sampled from a human donor in good health. The CDR3 loop reads CASLQREVNNEQFF. The DNA sequence follows: TGTGCCAGCCTTCAACGGGAGGTAAACAATGAGCAGTTCTTC.